This is a list of T cell receptor beta chains from one sample in a study of shared clonotypes between healthy human individuals. Sequencing used immunoSEQ multiplex PCR; TCRdb keeps in-frame clones, though not all of them. The sample carries around 2,000,000 clones, just over 90% recorded once. Sequenced: naive CD8+ T cells from PBMCs. The receptors here all came from a man aged 18 to 30 in good health. Some clones in this sample may be carry-over from other donors' samples. CDR3s include the opening cysteine and the closing phenylalanine or tryptophan. Each record gives: V gene, clone size, D gene, J gene, CDR3 DNA, CDR3 protein. The D gene is left open where the match is weak. Only some rows state a clone size, as once, few, many or a class for expanded clones.

TRBV6-5	.	.	TRBJ2-1	TGTGCCAGCAGTTACTCGTATGGGGTTGCGGATGAGCAGTTCTTC	CASSYSYGVADEQFF
TRBV11-2	.	TRBD1	TRBJ2-7	TGTGCCAGCAGCACCCGGGACAGGGGTGTCAGCACCTACGAGCAGTACTTC	CASSTRDRGVSTYEQYF
TRBV28	.	.	TRBJ1-1	TGTGCCAGCAGTTTGGGAGGGGACTGGGCTGAAGCTTTCTTT	CASSLGGDWAEAFF
TRBV19	.	TRBD2	TRBJ2-7	TGTGCCAGTAGTGCCGGGACTAGCGGATACGAGCAGTACTTC	CASSAGTSGYEQYF
TRBV11-2	once	TRBD2	TRBJ2-5	TGTGCCAGCAGCTTTAACTTCGGACTAGCGGGAGCCGAGACCCAGTACTTC	CASSFNFGLAGAETQYF
TRBV5-5	.	.	TRBJ1-2	TGTGCCAGCAGCTTGTATGATTCAGGGGCGCGCGGCTACACCTTC	CASSLYDSGARGYTF
TRBV27	once	.	TRBJ2-7	TGTGCCAGCAGTCTGCGGATTACAGGGTTCTACGAGCAGTACTTC	CASSLRITGFYEQYF
TRBV27	few	.	TRBJ1-5	TGTGCCAGCAGTTTTGGTGGGGCTAATCAGCCCCAGCATTTT	CASSFGGANQPQHF
TRBV9	.	.	TRBJ2-3	TGTGCCAGCAGCGTAGCGGGAGTGTCAGATACGCAGTATTTT	CASSVAGVSDTQYF
TRBV28	.	TRBD2	TRBJ2-5	TGTGCCAGCAATAGATTGGGGGGGTACCAAGAGACCCAGTACTTC	CASNRLGGYQETQYF
TRBV7-9	.	.	TRBJ2-3	TGTGCCAGCAGCTTTTCAGGGAATACAGATACGCAGTATTTT	CASSFSGNTDTQYF
TRBV9	.	.	TRBJ2-7	TGTGCCAGCAGCACCGAACAGGGTAGCTCCTACGAGCAGTACTTC	CASSTEQGSSYEQYF
TRBV4-1	.	.	TRBJ2-7	TGCGCCGGCAGCCAAGAAGCGAGGGGGAAGGCCTACGAGCAGTACTTC	CAGSQEARGKAYEQYF
TRBV27	few	.	TRBJ1-1	TGTGCCAGCAGTTTAATGGCGGGACCTGAAGCTTTCTTT	CASSLMAGPEAFF
TRBV4-3	.	.	TRBJ2-1	TGCGCCAGCAGCCCACAGGGGGGGGCCTACAATGAGCAGTTCTTC	CASSPQGGAYNEQFF
TRBV9	few	.	TRBJ1-2	TGTGCCAGCAGCCCCGGCGGAAACTATGGCTACACCTTC	CASSPGGNYGYTF
TRBV29-1	.	.	TRBJ2-4	TGCAGCGTTGTAGATTTACACTCCAAAAACATTCAGTACTTC	CSVVDLHSKNIQYF